This T cell receptor (beta chain) emerged from a study of shared clonotypes between healthy human individuals. The wider study: Donors were two women and a few men aged 18 to 49. A donor's plate count was three for CD4 naive and three for CD4 memory; CD8 naive had two and CD8 memory one.

Donors comprised healthy HIV-negative adults lacking recent acute infections or vaccinations. This table comes from immunoSEQ multiplex PCR, and its TCRdb copy is limited to in-frame clones, with some not included. This repertoire shows roughly 2 million clones, 95% found once; its top ten account for more than 0.1%. Broader study findings: Inspection by rarefaction showed sorted-subset sequencing to be incomplete despite large depth.

A remark on this clone: Its antigen is not known.

CDR1 SGHNT and CDR2 YYREEE come from the germline V gene (reference sequence). The CDR3 runs to 16 residues. V lost 4 bases to trimming and J lost 5 bases; unmatched junction nucleotides: 8. This receptor was obtained from a man aged 18-30 years in good health. Material for sequencing was naive CD4+ T cells sorted from blood. The subset was: CD45RA+ positively selected. The V and J genes are TRBV5-4 and TRBJ2-1; 11 nucleotides match TRBD2. CDR3 in DNA: TGTGCCAGCAGCCTTACTAGCGGGAGCAAAAACAATGAGCAGTTCTTC. This encodes CASSLTSGSKNNEQFF.